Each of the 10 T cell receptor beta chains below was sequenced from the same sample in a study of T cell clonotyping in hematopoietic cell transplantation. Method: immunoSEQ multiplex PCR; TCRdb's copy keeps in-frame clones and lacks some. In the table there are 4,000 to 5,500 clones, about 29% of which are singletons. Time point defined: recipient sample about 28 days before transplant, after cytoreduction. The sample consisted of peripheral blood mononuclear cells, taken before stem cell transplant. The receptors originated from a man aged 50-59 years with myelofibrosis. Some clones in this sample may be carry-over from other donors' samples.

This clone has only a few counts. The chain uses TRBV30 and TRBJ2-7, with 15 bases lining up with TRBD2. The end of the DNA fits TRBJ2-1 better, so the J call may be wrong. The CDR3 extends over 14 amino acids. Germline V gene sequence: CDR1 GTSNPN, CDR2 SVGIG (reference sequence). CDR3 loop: CAWSRTSGGVEQFF. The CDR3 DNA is TGTGCCTGGAGCCGGACTAGCGGGGGGGTTGAGCAGTTCTTC.

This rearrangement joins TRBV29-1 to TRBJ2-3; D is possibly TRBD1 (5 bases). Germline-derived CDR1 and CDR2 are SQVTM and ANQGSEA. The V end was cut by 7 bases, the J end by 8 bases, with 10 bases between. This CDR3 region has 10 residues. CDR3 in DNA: TGCAGCGGCCAGGGCCCTACGCAGTATTTT. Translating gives CSGQGPTQYF.

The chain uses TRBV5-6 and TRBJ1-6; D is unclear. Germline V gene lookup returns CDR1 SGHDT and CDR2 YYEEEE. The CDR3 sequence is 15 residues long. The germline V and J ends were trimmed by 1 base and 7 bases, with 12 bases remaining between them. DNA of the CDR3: TGTGCCAGCAGCTTGCTGGGTCGGGAGAATTCACCCCTCCACTTT. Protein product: CASSLLGRENSPLHF.

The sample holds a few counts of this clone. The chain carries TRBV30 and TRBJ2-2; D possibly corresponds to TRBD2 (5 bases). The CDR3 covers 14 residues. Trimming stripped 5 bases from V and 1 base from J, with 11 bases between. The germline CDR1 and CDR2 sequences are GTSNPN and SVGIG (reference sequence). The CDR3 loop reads CAWDFGLNTGELFF. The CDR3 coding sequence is TGTGCCTGGGATTTCGGACTGAACACCGGGGAGCTGTTTTTT.

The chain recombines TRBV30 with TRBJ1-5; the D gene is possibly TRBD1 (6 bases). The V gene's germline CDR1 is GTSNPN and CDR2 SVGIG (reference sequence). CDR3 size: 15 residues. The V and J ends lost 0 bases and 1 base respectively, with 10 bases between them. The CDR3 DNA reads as TGTGCCTGGAGTGTCCAGGGGAACAGCAATCAGCCCCAGCATTTT. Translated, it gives CAWSVQGNSNQPQHF. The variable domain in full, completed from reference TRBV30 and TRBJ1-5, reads SQTIHQWPATLVQPVGSPLSLECTVEGTSNPNLYWYRQAAGRGLQLLFYSVGIGQISSEVPQNLSASRPQDRQFILSSKKLLLSDSGFYLCAWSVQGNSNQPQHFGDGTRLSIL.

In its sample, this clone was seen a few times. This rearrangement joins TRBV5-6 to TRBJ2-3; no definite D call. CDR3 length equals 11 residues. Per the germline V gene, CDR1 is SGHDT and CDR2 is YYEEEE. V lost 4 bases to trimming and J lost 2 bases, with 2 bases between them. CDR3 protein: CASSVTDTQYF. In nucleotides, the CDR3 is TGTGCCAGCAGCGTCACAGATACGCAGTATTTT.

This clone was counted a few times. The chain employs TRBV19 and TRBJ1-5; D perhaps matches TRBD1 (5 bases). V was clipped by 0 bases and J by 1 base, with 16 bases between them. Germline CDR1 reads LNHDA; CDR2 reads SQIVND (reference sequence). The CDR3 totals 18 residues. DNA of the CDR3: TGTGCCAGTAGTATAGATTATGGCACGTGGGACAGCAATCAGCCCCAGCATTTT. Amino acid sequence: CASSIDYGTWDSNQPQHF. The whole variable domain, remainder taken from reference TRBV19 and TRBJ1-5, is DGGITQSPKYLFRKEGQNVTLSCEQNLNHDAMYWYRQDPGQGLRLIYYSQIVNDFQKGDIAEGYSVSREKKESFPLTVTSAQKNPTAFYLCASSIDYGTWDSNQPQHFGDGTRLSIL.

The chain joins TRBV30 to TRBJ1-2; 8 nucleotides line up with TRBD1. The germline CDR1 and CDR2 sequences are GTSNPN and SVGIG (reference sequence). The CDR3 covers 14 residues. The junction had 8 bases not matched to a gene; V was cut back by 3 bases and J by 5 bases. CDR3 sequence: CAWRPGQAVYGYTF. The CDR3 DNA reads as TGTGCCTGGAGGCCGGGACAGGCAGTTTATGGCTACACCTTC.

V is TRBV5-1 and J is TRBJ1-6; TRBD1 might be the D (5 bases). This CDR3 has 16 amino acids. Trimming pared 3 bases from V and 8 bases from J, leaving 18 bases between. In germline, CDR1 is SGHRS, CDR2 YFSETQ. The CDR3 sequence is CASSSGPGTSDSPLHF. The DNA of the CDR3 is TGCGCCAGCAGCTCGGGCCCAGGGACCTCGGATTCACCCCTCCACTTT.

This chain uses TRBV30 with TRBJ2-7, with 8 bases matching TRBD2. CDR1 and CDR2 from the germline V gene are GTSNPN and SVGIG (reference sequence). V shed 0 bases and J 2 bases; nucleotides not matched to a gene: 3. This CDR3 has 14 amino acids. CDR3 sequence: CAWSVQREPYEQYF. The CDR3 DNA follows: TGTGCCTGGAGTGTCCAGCGGGAGCCCTACGAGCAGTACTTC.